These 19 T cell receptor beta chains were all obtained from the same sample, sequenced in a study of T cells in localized non-small cell lung cancer. Some clones are missing from TCRdb's copy, which holds only in-frame ones; the method was immunoSEQ multiplex PCR. The data hold some 25,000 clones, with around nine tenths observed a single time. The sequenced sample was peripheral blood, obtained before any cancer treatment. The receptor source for this set is a woman between 40 and 69 years old with stage I lung adenocarcinoma.

This clone has a handful of counts. The chain uses TRBV4-1 and TRBJ2-1; 8 nucleotides match TRBD1. The CDR3 contains 16 residues. After removal of 0 bases from V and 6 bases from J, the junction contained 7 bases not matched to a gene. Germline V gene sequence: CDR1 MGHRA, CDR2 YSYEKL. This CDR3 reads CASSQEDLGQANEQFF. Here the CDR3 DNA reads TGCGCCAGCAGCCAAGAAGACCTGGGACAGGCCAATGAGCAGTTCTTC.

With regard to this clone: This is likely a read error, given that the CDR3 carries no conserved phenylalanine or tryptophan at its end. The rearrangement joins TRBV6-6 to TRBJ2-7; the D gene could be TRBD1 or TRBD2 (5 bases each). Germline V CDR1 and CDR2: MNHNY, SVGAGI (reference sequence). V was clipped by 8 bases and J by 7 bases, with 18 bases between them. This CDR3 has 13 residues. CDR3 region: CASVRDGFGEQYL. The CDR3 DNA reads TGTGCCAGCGTTCGGGACGGGTTTGGGGAGCAGTACCTC.

This rearrangement joins TRBV6-6 to TRBJ2-5; no definite D call. Germline lookup yields CDR1 MNHNY and CDR2 SVGAGI (reference sequence). Trimming left V 2 bases short and J 4 bases short, with 2 bases between. CDR3 size: 11 residues. The CDR3 spells CASSYGETQYF. DNA for the CDR3: TGTGCCAGCAGTTACGGAGAGACCCAGTACTTC.

The rearrangement uses TRBV28 and TRBJ2-1, with 10 positions matching TRBD2. The CDR3 runs 15 residues. Germline assignment: CDR1 MDHEN and CDR2 SYDVKM. Trimming cost V 4 bases and J 3 bases; bases outside gene matches: 3. The CDR3 DNA is TGTGCCAGCAGTTCCATAGCGGGGGGCTACAATGAGCAGTTCTTC. This translates into CASSSIAGGYNEQFF. Together with reference TRBV28 and TRBJ2-1, the CDR3 gives the full variable domain: DVKVTQSSRYLVKRTGEKVFLECVQDMDHENMFWYRQDPGLGLRLIYFSYDVKMKEKGDIPEGYSVSREKKERFSLILESASTNQTSMYLCASSSIAGGYNEQFFGPGTRLTVL.

The chain combines TRBV2 with TRBJ2-5, with TRBD2 matching 11 bases. Looked up from germline, CDR1 is SNHLY and CDR2 is FYNNEI. The V gene end was trimmed by 5 bases and the J gene end by 2 bases; junction bases not matched to a gene: 4. CDR3 length: 15 amino acids. CDR3 in amino acids: CASSQTSGDQETQYF. CDR3 coding DNA: TGTGCCAGCAGTCAGACTAGCGGGGATCAAGAGACCCAGTACTTC.

In DNA, the CDR3 is TGTGCCTGGGCGACAGGGGTGGAGACCCAGTACTTC. The encoded protein is CAWATGVETQYF. J is TRBJ2-5 and V is TRBV30; TRBD1 matches 8 bases. Germline lookup yields CDR1 GTSNPN and CDR2 SVGIG (reference sequence). Losses at the gene ends were 5 bases for V and 5 bases for J; bases not matched to a gene: 4. The length of the CDR3 is 12 residues.

The chain joins TRBV28 to TRBJ2-6; D may be TRBD1 (6 bases). This CDR3 comprises 15 residues. Germline CDR1 reads MDHEN; CDR2 reads SYDVKM. Trimming took 6 bases from V and 0 from J, leaving 9 bases between them. CDR3 sequence (DNA): TGTGCCAGCAGAACGGGACACTCTGGGGCCAACGTCCTGACTTTC. This codes for CASRTGHSGANVLTF.

This clone was detected once. J is TRBJ2-1 and V is TRBV28; D not resolved. Trimming took 6 bases from V and 6 from J, leaving 9 bases between them. CDR3 size: 12 residues. Germline V lookup: CDR1 MDHEN, CDR2 SYDVKM. Here the CDR3 DNA reads TGTGCCAGCAGGACGTCCGGCAATGAGCAGTTCTTC. It translates to CASRTSGNEQFF.

The genes are TRBV7-9 and TRBJ1-1, with D hard to call. Trimming cost V 5 bases and J 3 bases, with 13 bases left between them. Germline V gene lookup returns CDR1 SEHNR and CDR2 FQNEAQ (reference sequence). The CDR3 contains 14 residues. The CDR3 sequence is CASSEGKSDTEAFF. CDR3 nucleotide sequence: TGTGCCAGCAGCGAGGGAAAGTCGGACACTGAAGCTTTCTTT.

V and J are TRBV5-1 and TRBJ1-1; D is undetermined. This CDR3 region has 12 residues. V lost 0 bases and J 6 bases, leaving 6 bases between the germline ends. CDR1 and CDR2 (germline): SGHRS, YFSETQ. CDR3 in amino acids: CASSLVYPEAFF. The CDR3 DNA sequence: TGCGCCAGCAGCTTGGTGTACCCTGAAGCTTTCTTT.

This rearrangement joins TRBV6-5 to TRBJ1-1; D might be TRBD1 (5 bases). The CDR3 loop spans 13 amino acids. Germline lookup yields CDR1 MNHEY and CDR2 SVGAGI. The ends were cut back, 3 bases at V and 8 bases at J, with 13 bases in the middle. CDR3 nucleotides: TGTGCCAGCAGTTATCGGAGGGGCAGGGAAGCTTTCTTT. Its translation is CASSYRRGREAFF.

This sequence joins TRBV28 and TRBJ1-2; D remains unclear. Trimming took 1 base from V and 4 from J, leaving 10 bases between them. Germline V gives CDR1 MDHEN, CDR2 SYDVKM. The CDR3 runs to 14 residues. CDR3: CASSLYGHSYGYTF. The CDR3 DNA reads as TGTGCCAGCAGTTTATACGGGCATAGCTATGGCTACACCTTC.

The chain recombines TRBV28 with TRBJ2-7; no reliable D call. The length of the CDR3 is 13 residues. The V end lost 7 bases, the J end lost 6 bases, and 16 bases lay between the germline ends. Germline CDR1 reads MDHEN; CDR2 reads SYDVKM. For the CDR3, the DNA is TGTGCCAGCATAAAGGCTACACTCCGCGAGCAGTACTTC. This codes for CASIKATLREQYF.

This chain joins TRBV6-1 and TRBJ2-1; 13 positions match TRBD2. CDR3 size: 17 residues. V gave up 3 bases and J gave up 10 bases; unmatched junction bases: 12. The germline V gene has CDR1 MNHNS and CDR2 SASEGT. CDR3 protein: CASSEGLAGPPSLEQFF. The CDR3 bases are TGTGCCAGCAGTGAGGGACTAGCGGGACCCCCTAGTTTGGAGCAGTTCTTC.

This chain connects TRBV15 to TRBJ2-7, with TRBD2 matching over 7 bases. Germline assignment: CDR1 LNHNV and CDR2 YYDKDF (reference sequence). The CDR3 loop spans 14 amino acids. Losses at the gene ends were 3 bases for V and 0 bases for J; bases not matched to a gene: 2. Written as DNA, the CDR3 is TGTGCCACCAGCAGGGGGGGGGTCTCCTACGAGCAGTACTTC. Protein product: CATSRGGVSYEQYF.

The chain employs TRBV25-1 and TRBJ2-5; a weak D match, TRBD1 (5 bases). This CDR3 has 15 amino acids. Germline lookup yields CDR1 MGHDK and CDR2 SYGVNS. V was pared by 1 base and J by 3 bases, with 12 bases between. DNA for the CDR3: TGTGCCAGCAGTGAATTCAACGACAGAGAAGAGACCCAGTACTTC. It is translated as CASSEFNDREETQYF.

CDR3 nucleotide sequence: TGTGCCAGCAGCGTAGTGGGAGAGACCCAGTACTTC. It specifies CASSVVGETQYF. The chain recombines TRBV9 with TRBJ2-5; the D is unclear. The CDR3 loop spans 12 amino acids. Germline CDR1 SGDLS, CDR2 YYNGEE. V dropped 0 bases and J dropped 4 bases, with 4 bases sitting between them.

Only one count was recorded for this clone. The chain uses TRBV18 and TRBJ2-3; TRBD1 matches at 8 bases. This CDR3 is built from 16 residues. CDR1 KGHSH and CDR2 LQKENI come from the germline V gene. With V trimmed by 3 bases and J by 1 base, 6 bases remained unmatched. CDR3 amino acids: CASSPLGQGGTDTQYF. The CDR3 DNA sequence: TGTGCCAGCTCACCGCTTGGACAGGGTGGCACAGATACGCAGTATTTT.

The J gene is TRBJ2-7, the V gene TRBV2; the match to TRBD2 covers 7 bases. This CDR3 region has 14 residues. J was trimmed by 2 bases and V by 4 bases; bases with no gene match: 5. The germline CDR1 and CDR2 sequences are SNHLY and FYNNEI. CDR3 nucleotides: TGTGCCAGCAGTGCGGGACTACGTACCTACGAGCAGTACTTC. Residues: CASSAGLRTYEQYF.